The T cell receptor beta chain under discussion was sequenced for a study of cytotoxic CD8 clonotypes in ibrutinib-treated CLL. The germline V and J ends were trimmed by 5 bases and 13 bases, with 15 bases remaining between them. The CDR3 extends over 11 amino acids. In germline, CDR1 is MDHEN, CDR2 SYDVKM. With regard to this clone: Its antigen is still unknown.

Study results and limitations: Baseline clonality, higher than in age-matched healthy donors, tracked circulating CD8+ T-cell counts.

Profiled with immunoSEQ multiplex PCR; TCRdb holds only in-frame clones, not every one. The table includes 130,000 or so clones, approximately 75% detected once. The chain carries TRBV28 and TRBJ2-7; no clear D. Sequencing was performed on PBMCs, taken after 12 months of ibrutinib treatment. The TCR comes from a human donor with chronic lymphocytic leukemia. The CDR3 region has the DNA TGTGCCAGCAGTACATCAGGACGGCGATACTTC. Its translation is CASSTSGRRYF.